These 25 T cell receptor beta chains share one sample of origin, sequenced in a study of human CD8 memory T cell subsets. A UMI-labeled 5' RACE approach was the method that produced the TCR beta libraries. TCRdb re-called the 5' RACE reads; every CDR3 protein appears as one record, without DNA. This table holds roughly 4,500 distinct CDR3 sequences. Sequenced: CD8+ T cells from PBMCs. These receptors all stem from a human donor in good health.

V and J are TRBV28 and TRBJ2-7; TCRdb returns TRBD1, unconfirmable since there is no DNA. Germline V gene data show CDR1 as MDHEN and CDR2 as SYDVKM. This CDR3 has 14 amino acids. This chain's CDR3 is CASRSWDSSYEQYF.

V gene TRBV7-9 combines with J gene TRBJ1-2. The length of the CDR3 is 12 residues. Germline assignment: CDR1 SEHNR and CDR2 FQNEAQ (reference sequence). The chain's CDR3 is CASSPDNYGYTF.

The rearrangement joins TRBV4-2 to TRBJ2-2; lacking DNA, the TRBD1 call made by TCRdb goes unchecked. The germline V gene encodes CDR1 LGHNA and CDR2 YNFKEQ. The CDR3 extends over 15 amino acids. The chain's CDR3 is CASSDRDANTGELFF.

The CDR3: CASSLGTYNEQFF. The chain couples TRBV5-1 to TRBJ2-1. CDR1 SGHRS and CDR2 YFSETQ come from the germline V gene. This CDR3 region has 13 residues.

The chain is built from TRBV4-1 and TRBJ2-1; the TRBD2 assignment by TCRdb is unverifiable without DNA. There are 15 residues in the CDR3. Per the germline V gene, CDR1 is MGHRA and CDR2 is YSYEKL. The CDR3 loop is CASSQDGRGTNEQFF.

The CDR3 region is CASSIGQWETQYF. The chain is built from TRBV7-9 and TRBJ2-5; there is no DNA to check the TCRdb D call of TRBD1. The CDR3 length is 13 residues. The V gene's germline CDR1 is SEHNR and CDR2 FQNEAQ (reference sequence).

V gene TRBV11-2 combines with J gene TRBJ2-5; TCRdb's D call, TRBD2, is unchecked because there is no DNA. CDR3 length: 16 residues. The germline V gene encodes CDR1 SGHAT and CDR2 FQNNGV. The CDR3 is CASSPGLAGGGETQYF. Looking up the rest from reference TRBV11-2 and TRBJ2-5 gives the full variable domain: EAGVAQSPRYKIIEKRQSVAFWCNPISGHATLYWYQQILGQGPKLLIQFQNNGVVDDSQLPKDRFSAERLKGVDSTLKIQPAKLEDSAVYLCASSPGLAGGGETQYFGPGTRLLVL.

This rearrangement joins TRBV20-1 to TRBJ2-7; lacking DNA, the TRBD1 call made by TCRdb goes unchecked. Germline CDR1 and CDR2: DFQATT and SNEGSKA (reference sequence). The CDR3 loop spans 14 amino acids. CDR3 sequence reads: CSASPETVYYEQYF.

The J gene is TRBJ2-7, the V gene TRBV28. Germline V CDR1 and CDR2: MDHEN, SYDVKM. This CDR3 region has 13 residues. Here the CDR3 reads CASSFGHPNEQYF.

The chain couples TRBV6-4 to TRBJ2-3. Germline CDR1 reads MRHNA; CDR2 reads SNTAGT. The CDR3 runs to 17 residues. This CDR3 is CASSDSGSQTGTDTQYF.

V usage is TRBV20-1 and J usage is TRBJ2-4; TCRdb names TRBD1, which stays unverified in the absence of DNA. Germline values: CDR1 DFQATT, CDR2 SNEGSKA (reference sequence). The length of the CDR3 is 12 residues. CDR3 loop: CSATTQGVIQYF.

The CDR3: CATSDYGETQYF. This chain uses TRBV24-1 with TRBJ2-5. The CDR3 covers 12 residues. CDR1 is KGHDR, CDR2 SFDVKD, per germline.

J is TRBJ2-1 and V is TRBV6-4; absent DNA, TCRdb's TRBD2 call cannot be checked. Looked up from germline, CDR1 is MRHNA and CDR2 is SNTAGT. CDR3 length: 16 residues. The CDR3 here is CASSPGGSGGADEQFF.

The J gene is TRBJ2-7, the V gene TRBV28; TCRdb's assignment of TRBD2 cannot be checked, as there is no DNA. There are 15 residues in the CDR3. Germline lookup yields CDR1 MDHEN and CDR2 SYDVKM. Here the CDR3 reads CASSLFGSLPYEQYF.

The rearrangement uses TRBV6-5 and TRBJ2-7; TCRdb picks TRBD1, but there is no DNA to check that call. This CDR3 has 13 residues. CDR1 is MNHEY, CDR2 SVGAGI, per germline. CDR3 sequence reads: CASSSGQLYEQYF.

Judged by frequency, this clonotype is medium-sized. The chain recombines TRBV19 with TRBJ2-7. This CDR3 contains 16 residues. Germline CDR1 LNHDA, CDR2 SQIVND (reference sequence). CDR3 region: CASSISSGYLSYEQYF.

By frequency, this clonotype registers medium-sized. The chain joins TRBV15 to TRBJ2-5; TCRdb's D call of TRBD2 is untestable without DNA. Looked up from germline, CDR1 is LNHNV and CDR2 is YYDKDF (reference sequence). The CDR3 extends over 15 amino acids. CDR3 loop: CATSSRLAGRETQYF.

The chain links TRBV20-1 to TRBJ2-1; TCRdb reports TRBD2, a call that lacks DNA to check it against. Per the germline V gene, CDR1 is DFQATT and CDR2 is SNEGSKA (reference sequence). The CDR3 runs 15 residues. CDR3 residues: CSARGSGMKGDEQFF.

The chain links TRBV7-8 to TRBJ2-5; TCRdb's D call of TRBD1 is untestable without DNA. The CDR3 sequence is 13 residues long. Looked up from germline, CDR1 is SGHVS and CDR2 is FQNEAQ. The CDR3 protein is CASSRGGAGPKYF.

V and J are TRBV12-3 or TRBV12-4 and TRBJ2-1; the TCRdb D gene call, TRBD1, has no DNA to confirm it. The CDR3 is 17 residues long. The CDR3 here is CASSWGVEGIPNNEQFF.

The J gene is TRBJ2-1, the V gene TRBV19; TCRdb calls TRBD1, which cannot be checked without DNA. This CDR3 is built from 14 residues. Germline V gene data show CDR1 as LNHDA and CDR2 as SQIVND (reference sequence). CDR3 in amino acids: CASSIGTGANEQFF. The entire variable domain, with the rest obtained from reference TRBV19 and TRBJ2-1, is as follows: DGGITQSPKYLFRKEGQNVTLSCEQNLNHDAMYWYRQDPGQGLRLIYYSQIVNDFQKGDIAEGYSVSREKKESFPLTVTSAQKNPTAFYLCASSIGTGANEQFFGPGTRLTVL.

The V call is TRBV5-4, the J call TRBJ2-2; TCRdb calls TRBD1, which cannot be checked without DNA. Germline CDR1 reads SGHNT; CDR2 reads YYREEE (reference sequence). This CDR3 has 13 residues. The CDR3 is CASSRGETGELFF.

V is TRBV9 and J is TRBJ2-7. This CDR3 region has 14 residues. Per the germline V gene, CDR1 is SGDLS and CDR2 is YYNGEE. The CDR3 protein is CASSVADMSYEQYF. The variable domain in full, with the rest retrieved from reference TRBV9 and TRBJ2-7, is DSGVTQTPKHLITATGQRVTLRCSPRSGDLSVYWYQQSLDQGLQFLIQYYNGEERAKGNILERFSAQQFPDLHSELNLSSLELGDSALYFCASSVADMSYEQYFGPGTRLTVT.

The chain couples TRBV5-4 to TRBJ2-7; TCRdb gives TRBD1 as the D gene, but with no DNA this cannot be confirmed. There are 15 residues in the CDR3. Looked up from germline, CDR1 is SGHNT and CDR2 is YYREEE (reference sequence). CDR3 protein: CASSLLRGPYYEQYF. Supplemented by reference TRBV5-4 and TRBJ2-7, the full variable domain reads ETGVTQSPTHLIKTRGQQVTLRCSSQSGHNTVSWYQQALGQGPQFIFQYYREEENGRGNFPPRFSGLQFPNYSSELNVNALELDDSALYLCASSLLRGPYYEQYFGPGTRLTVT.

This clonotype is deemed medium-sized by its frequency. CDR3 protein: CASSEGKGETDTQYF. The J gene is TRBJ2-3, the V gene TRBV6-4; TCRdb returns TRBD1, unconfirmable since there is no DNA. Germline CDR1 reads MRHNA; CDR2 reads SNTAGT. CDR3 length equals 15 residues.